Below, 24 T cell receptor beta chains from the same sample are listed, as sequenced in a study of cytomegalovirus exposure and HLA in healthy donors. Primers for the PCR totalled 60 Vbeta and 13 Jbeta. The assay was immunoSEQ multiplex PCR, and TCRdb's table has in-frame clones only and misses some. The sample data list about 160,000 clones. The specimen sequenced was PBMCs. The receptors were sampled from a woman aged 60-70 years in good health and CMV-seronegative.

The chain employs TRBV27 and TRBJ2-1; 13 nucleotides agree with TRBD2. J lost 2 bases, V lost 5 bases, and 6 bases had no gene match. The CDR3 has 17 residues. From germline, CDR1 is MNHEY and CDR2 SMNVEV (reference sequence). CDR3 amino acids: CASSVRGTSGTYNEQFF. The DNA for the CDR3 is TGTGCCAGCAGTGTACGAGGGACTAGCGGGACCTACAATGAGCAGTTCTTC.

The chain employs TRBV9 and TRBJ1-1, with 8 nucleotides matching TRBD1. V lost 0 bases to trimming and J lost 4 bases; unmatched junction nucleotides: 5. Germline V gene sequence: CDR1 SGDLS, CDR2 YYNGEE. The CDR3 extends over 15 amino acids. The CDR3 DNA reads as TGTGCCAGCAGCGTAGGAAGCGACAGGGGCACTGAAGCTTTCTTT. Translated, it gives CASSVGSDRGTEAFF.

The chain is built from TRBV4-2 and TRBJ1-1; tentative D call: TRBD1 (5 bases). The CDR3 covers 15 residues. The V gene lost 1 base and the J gene lost 0 bases, with 9 bases spanning the gap. CDR1 is LGHNA and CDR2 is YNFKEQ in the germline V gene. The CDR3 DNA reads as TGTGCCAGCAGCCAAGTGGGGCAGATGAACACTGAAGCTTTCTTT. Amino acid sequence: CASSQVGQMNTEAFF.

This chain connects TRBV5-4 to TRBJ2-1; D not certain. CDR1 and CDR2 (germline): SGHNT, YYREEE (reference sequence). The CDR3 has 14 amino acids. V was shortened by 0 bases and J by 3 bases, with 7 bases between the two germline ends. The CDR3 bases are TGTGCCAGCAGCTTGGACATCAACTACAATGAGCAGTTCTTC. Amino acids: CASSLDINYNEQFF.

The chain links TRBV7-9 to TRBJ2-5, with TRBD1 identical over 9 bases. The assigned J gene may be wrong: the sequence end matches TRBJ2-7 better. The CDR3 consists of 13 residues. Germline V CDR1 and CDR2: SEHNR, FQNEAQ (reference sequence). CDR3 sequence (DNA): TGTGCCAGCAGCTTAGGGACAGGGGACGAGCAGTACTTC. It yields the protein CASSLGTGDEQYF.

V and J are TRBV2 and TRBJ2-7; D call uncertain. The CDR3 is made up of 11 amino acids. Trimming took off 1 base at V and 10 bases at J, with 8 bases between the two ends. Looked up from germline, CDR1 is SNHLY and CDR2 is FYNNEI. CDR3 loop: CASSEELLQYF. DNA for the CDR3: TGTGCCAGCAGTGAAGAGCTTCTTCAGTACTTC.

Details on this clone: The same CDR3 is also encoded by other DNA sequences in this sample. The rearrangement joins TRBV5-1 to TRBJ1-1; 7 nucleotides line up with TRBD1. Germline CDR1 is SGHRS and CDR2 is YFSETQ. This CDR3 has 14 amino acids. Trimming took 2 bases from V and 1 from J; bases not matched to a gene: 2. This chain's CDR3 is CASSLQGQNTEAFF. CDR3 DNA sequence: TGCGCCAGCAGCTTACAGGGGCAGAACACTGAAGCTTTCTTT. Full variable domain (rest looked up from reference TRBV5-1 and TRBJ1-1): KAGVTQTPRYLIKTRGQQVTLSCSPISGHRSVSWYQQTPGQGLQFLFEYFSETQRNKGNFPGRFSGRQFSNSRSEMNVSTLELGDSALYLCASSLQGQNTEAFFGQGTRLTVV.

The J gene is TRBJ2-3, the V gene TRBV6-5; TRBD1 matches at 9 bases. The CDR3 is 14 amino acids. Germline trimming cut 8 bases from V and 2 bases from J; bases unmatched to any gene: 5. Germline-derived CDR1 and CDR2 are MNHEY and SVGAGI. CDR3 nucleotides: TGTGCCAGCTCAAGGGACAGGGCCACAGATACGCAGTATTTT. Amino acid sequence: CASSRDRATDTQYF.

The rearrangement links TRBV15 to TRBJ2-5; perhaps TRBD1 as D (6 bases). Trimming removed 4 bases from V and 3 bases from J, with 9 bases in between. Germline V gene sequence: CDR1 LNHNV, CDR2 YYDKDF (reference sequence). CDR3 length: 13 residues. CDR3 in DNA: TGTGCCACCAGCAACACAGGGAAAGAGACCCAGTACTTC. This translates into CATSNTGKETQYF.

The chain joins TRBV4-2 to TRBJ2-3; 10 nucleotides match TRBD2. Trimming at V came to 1 base and at J to 0 bases, leaving 10 bases not matched to a gene. This CDR3 is built from 19 residues. The germline gives CDR1 LGHNA, CDR2 YNFKEQ. The CDR3 sequence: CASSQGGAGGPGSTDTQYF. In DNA form, the CDR3 reads TGTGCCAGCAGCCAAGGAGGAGCGGGAGGGCCTGGAAGCACAGATACGCAGTATTTT.

The chain couples TRBV5-1 to TRBJ2-7; 8 positions match TRBD1. V was pared by 3 bases and J by 5 bases, with 16 bases of the junction left unmatched. Germline V gene sequence: CDR1 SGHRS, CDR2 YFSETQ. This CDR3 has 17 residues. CDR3 loop: CASSSLGGQGNRNEQYF. CDR3 DNA: TGCGCCAGCAGCTCCCTAGGTGGACAGGGTAATAGGAACGAGCAGTACTTC.

J is TRBJ2-7 and V is TRBV11-2, with D possibly TRBD1 on 6 matching bases. The V end was cut by 3 bases, the J end by 7 bases, with 13 bases between. The CDR3 runs to 13 residues. Germline lookup yields CDR1 SGHAT and CDR2 FQNNGV. In nucleotides, the CDR3 is TGTGCCAGCAGCTTCCTACAGGGTTCAGAGCAGTACTTC. Translated: CASSFLQGSEQYF.

The genes are TRBV2 and TRBJ2-2; D remains ambiguous. Trimming took off 5 bases at V and 7 bases at J, with 14 bases between the two ends. The CDR3 runs 14 residues. Germline CDR1 SNHLY, CDR2 FYNNEI. Here the CDR3 reads CASSSRLLGGELFF. CDR3 DNA sequence: TGTGCCAGCAGTTCCAGACTTCTCGGCGGGGAGCTGTTTTTT.

This rearrangement joins TRBV6-5 to TRBJ2-4, with a tentative D call TRBD2 (6 bases). The CDR3 contains 14 residues. V lost 6 bases and J lost 2, with 11 bases in between. Per the germline V gene, CDR1 is MNHEY and CDR2 is SVGAGI. CDR3 sequence reads: CASRRGGTKNIQYF. The CDR3 nucleotides are TGTGCCAGCAGGCGCGGCGGGACCAAAAACATTCAGTACTTC.

V gene TRBV28 combines with J gene TRBJ2-7; D uncertain. The CDR3 totals 16 residues. CDR1 is MDHEN and CDR2 is SYDVKM in the germline V gene. V was trimmed by 6 bases and J by 2 bases, leaving 20 bases between them. The CDR3 region is CASSPRVLTKAYEQYF. In DNA, the CDR3 is TGTGCCAGCAGCCCTAGAGTACTCACGAAGGCCTACGAGCAGTACTTC.

V and J are TRBV11-3 and TRBJ2-2, with 12 bases aligning to TRBD1. V was clipped by 6 bases and J by 9 bases; unmatched bases: 11. The germline V gene encodes CDR1 SGHNT and CDR2 YENEEA. The CDR3 totals 16 residues. The CDR3 region has the DNA TGTGCCAGCAGTTCGATGGGGACAGGGGGCAATCGGGAGCTGTTTTTT. This gives the protein CASSSMGTGGNRELFF.

The chain links TRBV18 to TRBJ1-4; a weak D match, TRBD1 (5 bases). The ends were cut back, 6 bases at V and 6 bases at J, with 11 bases in the middle. Germline assignment: CDR1 KGHSH and CDR2 LQKENI. The CDR3 spans 13 residues. The CDR3: CASSRAGDEKLFF. As DNA, the CDR3 is TGTGCCAGCTCCCGGGCGGGGGATGAAAAACTGTTTTTT.

The CDR3 DNA reads TGCAGCGTTGAAGATCCCCTAGCGGGAGCCTACAATGAGCAGTTCTTC. Its translation: CSVEDPLAGAYNEQFF. This chain joins TRBV29-1 and TRBJ2-1; 10 bases align to TRBD2. With 0 bases clipped from V and 2 bases from J, the junction kept 4 bases outside the gene matches. The germline gives CDR1 SQVTM, CDR2 ANQGSEA. The CDR3 loop spans 16 amino acids.

This chain joins TRBV10-3 and TRBJ2-5; 7 positions match TRBD1. Germline CDR1 ENHRY, CDR2 SYGVKD. This CDR3 has 14 residues. Trimming cost V 4 bases and J 5 bases; bases outside gene matches: 7. The CDR3, as DNA: TGTGCCATCAGTGGGGACAGCCGAGGGGAGACCCAGTACTTC. Protein: CAISGDSRGETQYF.

The genes are TRBV10-1 and TRBJ2-7; 9 positions match TRBD1. From germline, CDR1 is WNHNN and CDR2 SYGVQD (reference sequence). Trimming cost V 5 bases and J 3 bases; bases outside gene matches: 8. There are 15 residues in the CDR3. CDR3 in amino acids: CASSKTGGAYYEQYF. CDR3 DNA sequence: TGCGCCAGCAGTAAAACAGGGGGCGCCTACTACGAGCAGTACTTC.

Written as DNA, the CDR3 is TGCGCCAGCAGCTCGACAGGGGACTATGGCTACACCTTC. It encodes CASSSTGDYGYTF. V gene TRBV5-1 combines with J gene TRBJ1-2; 8 bases map to TRBD1. The CDR3 has 13 residues. After removal of 3 bases from V and 3 bases from J, the junction contained 1 base not matched to a gene. Germline values: CDR1 SGHRS, CDR2 YFSETQ. The entire variable domain, with the rest obtained from reference TRBV5-1 and TRBJ1-2, is as follows: KAGVTQTPRYLIKTRGQQVTLSCSPISGHRSVSWYQQTPGQGLQFLFEYFSETQRNKGNFPGRFSGRQFSNSRSEMNVSTLELGDSALYLCASSSTGDYGYTFGSGTRLTVV.

The chain links TRBV5-1 to TRBJ1-4, with D maybe TRBD1 (5 bases). The CDR3 runs 18 residues. Germline V gene sequence: CDR1 SGHRS, CDR2 YFSETQ. The germline V and J ends were trimmed by 0 bases and 8 bases, with 23 bases remaining between them. CDR3 bases: TGCGCCAGCAGCTTGGCCGGGGGGAACGGAGGGCTGGACGAAAAACTGTTTTTT. Protein product: CASSLAGGNGGLDEKLFF.

This rearrangement joins TRBV9 to TRBJ2-7; 14 positions match TRBD2. The CDR3 extends over 15 amino acids. Germline CDR1 reads SGDLS; CDR2 reads YYNGEE. The trim removed 3 bases at V and 5 bases at J, leaving 4 bases unmatched. The CDR3 coding sequence is TGTGCCAGCAGCGCGACTAGCGGGAGGGCGGACGAGCAGTACTTC. Translated, it gives CASSATSGRADEQYF.

The chain has TRBV2 and TRBJ2-1, with 10 bases lining up with TRBD1. CDR3 size: 14 residues. Germline-derived CDR1 and CDR2 are SNHLY and FYNNEI. V trimming: 6 bases; J trimming: 9 bases; junction bases outside the gene matches: 8. The CDR3 region is CASRAGTGVIEQFF. CDR3 bases: TGTGCCAGCAGAGCCGGGACAGGGGTTATTGAGCAGTTCTTC.